This T cell receptor (beta chain) was profiled in a study of blood T cell repertoires in COVID-19. This CDR3 region has 14 residues. Trimming stripped 4 bases from V and 7 bases from J, with 11 bases between. Germline CDR1 and CDR2: LGHDT and YNNKEL (reference sequence). Assay used: immunoSEQ multiplex PCR; TCRdb lists only in-frame clones, some missing. Of approximately 230,000 clones in the sample, more than 80% were seen once. The chain has TRBV3-1 (or the pseudogene TRBV3-2) and TRBJ1-6; tentative D call: TRBD1 (5 bases). Input material: peripheral blood. The clonotype was recovered from a young man who had recovered from COVID-19. This CDR3 is CASSLSGSNSPLHF. CDR3 coding DNA: TGTGCCAGCAGCCTCTCAGGGTCAAATTCACCCCTCCACTTT.